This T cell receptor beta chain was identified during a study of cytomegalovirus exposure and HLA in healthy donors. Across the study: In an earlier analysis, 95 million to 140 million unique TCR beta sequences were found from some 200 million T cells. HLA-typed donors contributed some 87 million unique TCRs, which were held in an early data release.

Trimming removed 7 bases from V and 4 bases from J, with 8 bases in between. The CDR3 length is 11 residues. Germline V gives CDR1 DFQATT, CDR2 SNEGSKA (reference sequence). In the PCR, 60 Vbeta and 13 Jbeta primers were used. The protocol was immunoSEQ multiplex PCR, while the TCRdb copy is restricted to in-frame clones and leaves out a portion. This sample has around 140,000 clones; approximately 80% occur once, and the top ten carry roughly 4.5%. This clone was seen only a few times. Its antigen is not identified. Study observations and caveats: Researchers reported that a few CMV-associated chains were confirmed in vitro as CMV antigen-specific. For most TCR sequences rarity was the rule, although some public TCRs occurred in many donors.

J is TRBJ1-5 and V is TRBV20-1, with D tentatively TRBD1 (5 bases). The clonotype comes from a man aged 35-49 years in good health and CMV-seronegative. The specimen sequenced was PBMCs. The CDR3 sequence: CSGGGNQPQHF. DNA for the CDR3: TGCAGTGGGGGGGGGAATCAGCCCCAGCATTTT.